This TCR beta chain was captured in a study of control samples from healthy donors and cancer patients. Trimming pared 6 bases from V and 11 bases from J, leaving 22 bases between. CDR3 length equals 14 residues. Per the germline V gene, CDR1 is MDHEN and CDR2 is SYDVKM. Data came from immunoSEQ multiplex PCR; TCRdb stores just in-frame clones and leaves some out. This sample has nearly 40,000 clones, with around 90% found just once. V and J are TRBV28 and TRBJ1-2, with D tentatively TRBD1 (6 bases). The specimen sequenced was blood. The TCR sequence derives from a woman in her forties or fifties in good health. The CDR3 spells CASRTPNRGRGYTF. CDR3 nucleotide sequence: TGTGCCAGCAGGACTCCGAACCGTGGCAGGGGATACACCTTC.